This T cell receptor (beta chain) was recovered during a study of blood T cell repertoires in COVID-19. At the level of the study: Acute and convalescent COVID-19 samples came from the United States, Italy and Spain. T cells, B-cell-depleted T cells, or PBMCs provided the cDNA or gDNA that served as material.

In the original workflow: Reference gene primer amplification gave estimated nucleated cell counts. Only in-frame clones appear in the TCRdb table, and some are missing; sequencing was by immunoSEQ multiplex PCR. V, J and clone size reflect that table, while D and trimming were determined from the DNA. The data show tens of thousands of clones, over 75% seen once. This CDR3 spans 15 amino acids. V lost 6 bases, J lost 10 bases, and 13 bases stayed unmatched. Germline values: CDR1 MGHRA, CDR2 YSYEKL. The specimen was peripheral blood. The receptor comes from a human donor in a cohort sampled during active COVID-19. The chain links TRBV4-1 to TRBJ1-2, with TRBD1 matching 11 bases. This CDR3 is CASSLEGTGGSDYTF. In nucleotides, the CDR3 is TGCGCCAGCAGTCTCGAAGGGACAGGGGGAAGCGACTACACCTTC.